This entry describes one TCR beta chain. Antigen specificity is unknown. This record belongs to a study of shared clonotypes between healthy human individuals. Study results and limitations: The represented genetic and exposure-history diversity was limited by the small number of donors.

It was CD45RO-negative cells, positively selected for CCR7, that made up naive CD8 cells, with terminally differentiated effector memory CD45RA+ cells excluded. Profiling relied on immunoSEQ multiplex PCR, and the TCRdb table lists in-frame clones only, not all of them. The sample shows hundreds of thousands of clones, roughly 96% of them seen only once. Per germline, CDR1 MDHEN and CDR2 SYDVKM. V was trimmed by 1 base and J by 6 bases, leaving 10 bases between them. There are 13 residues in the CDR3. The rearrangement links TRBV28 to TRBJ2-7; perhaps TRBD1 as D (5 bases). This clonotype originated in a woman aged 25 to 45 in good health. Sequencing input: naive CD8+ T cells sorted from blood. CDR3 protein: CASSLYIRAEQYF. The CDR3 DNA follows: TGTGCCAGCAGTTTATATATCAGGGCCGAGCAGTACTTC.